These T cell receptor beta chains were read from a single sample in a study of sequential checkpoint blockade in melanoma. This table comes from immunoSEQ multiplex PCR, and its TCRdb copy is limited to in-frame clones, with some not included. The sample holds nearly 4,000 clones, roughly a fifth seen once. This sample comprised tumor tissue (inferred from file names), obtained from a patient given nivolumab and ipilimumab in sequence. The receptors here all came from a human donor with melanoma. Both conserved end residues are part of each CDR3. D genes are given only for firm matches. Expanded clones are given a class, and other clones once, few, many or no size at all.

clone_size j_call v_call d_call cdr3_nt cdr3_aa
few TRBJ1-5 TRBV19 - TGTGCCAGTAGTATTGGGACGTCAGGCCAGCCCCAGCATTTT CASSIGTSGQPQHF
- TRBJ2-2 TRBV6-8 - TGTGCCAGCAGTTACTCATTGAACACCGGGGAGCTGTTTTTT CASSYSLNTGELFF
- TRBJ1-2 TRBV19 - TGTGCCAGTAGTATAGACTCCGGGATTTACTATGGCTACACCTTC CASSIDSGIYYGYTF
- TRBJ2-5 TRBV15 TRBD2 TGTGCCACCGAAACCACCCTAGCGGGGGTCCAAGAGACCCAGTACTTC CATETTLAGVQETQYF
- TRBJ2-3 TRBV5-1 TRBD2 TGCGCCAGCAGCCTAGCGGGGGGGGACTTTAGCACAGATACGCAGTATTTT CASSLAGGDFSTDTQYF
few TRBJ2-7 TRBV10-3 - TGTGCCATCAGTGAGGGTAGTATCCTCGGCGAGCAGTACTTC CAISEGSILGEQYF
few TRBJ2-3 TRBV11-3 TRBD2 TGTGCCAGCAGAAATAGCGGGGGGCGGTGGACAGATACGCAGTATTTT CASRNSGGRWTDTQYF
medium-sized TRBJ1-1 TRBV14 TRBD1 TGTGCCAGCAGCCAAAAACCGGGACAGGAAGCTTTCTTT CASSQKPGQEAFF
many TRBJ1-4 TRBV4-1 TRBD1 TGCGCCAGCAGCCAAGGGAAGGGGACAGGGGCTAATGAAAAACTGTTTTTT CASSQGKGTGANEKLFF
- TRBJ2-3 TRBV29-1 - TGCAGCGTTGTTTTTTATACAGATACGCAGTATTTT CSVVFYTDTQYF
few TRBJ2-2 TRBV6-8 TRBD2 TGTGCCACCGGCCTAGCGGGGGGCTCAAACACCGGGGAGCTGTTTTTT CATGLAGGSNTGELFF
many TRBJ1-2 TRBV11-3 TRBD1 TGTGCCAGCAGATCTGGACAGGGATTTAACTATGGCTACACCTTC CASRSGQGFNYGYTF
- TRBJ2-2 TRBV15 TRBD1 TGTGCCACCAGCAAAGAGACAGGGGTCACCGGGGAGCTGTTTTTT CATSKETGVTGELFF
- TRBJ1-1 TRBV12-5 - TGTGCTAGTGGCGAATTTCCTTCGTGGAACACTGAAGCTTTCTTT CASGEFPSWNTEAFF
- TRBJ1-5 TRBV19 TRBD1 TGTGCCAGTAAGGGGTCAACAGGGGTCGTCAATCAGCCCCAGCATTTT CASKGSTGVVNQPQHF
- TRBJ2-5 TRBV29-1 TRBD2 TGCAGTAGCGGGGGGGCCTCGGAGACCCAGTACTTC CSSGGASETQYF
- TRBJ1-1 TRBV19 - TGTGCCAGTAGTATCTTGCCCCCAACGGGGTGGGTGAACACTGAAGCTTTCTTT CASSILPPTGWVNTEAFF
medium-sized TRBJ1-2 TRBV28 - TGTGCCAGCAGTGGGGAGGTGGGGGCGCGAGGCTATGGCTACACCTTC CASSGEVGARGYGYTF
few TRBJ1-1 TRBV30 - TGTGCCTGGAGTGTATGGGGATCCCTGGCCGGCACTGAAGCTTTCTTT CAWSVWGSLAGTEAFF
- TRBJ1-2 TRBV6-8 TRBD1 TGTGCCAGCAGTAACAGGGGAGATCTGGGTGGCTACACCTTC CASSNRGDLGGYTF
few TRBJ1-2 TRBV7-8 TRBD1 TGTGCCAGCAGCTTCGGGACAGGGGATGGCTACACCTTC CASSFGTGDGYTF
- TRBJ2-1 TRBV11-3 TRBD2 TGTGCCAGCAGCTTGCGGGGGGGTACAAATGAGCAGTTCTTC CASSLRGGTNEQFF
many TRBJ1-2 TRBV11-3 - TGTGCCAGCAGCTTAGAGGGGGGGGCTAACTATGGCTACACCTTC CASSLEGGANYGYTF
many TRBJ1-6 TRBV11-3 TRBD1 TGTGCCAGCACCCACAGGGGGACCAATTCACCCCTCCACTTT CASTHRGTNSPLHF
- TRBJ2-2 TRBV19 TRBD1 TGTGCCAGTAGTTCTCCCGGGACAGCGAACACCGGGGAGCTGTTTTTT CASSSPGTANTGELFF
- TRBJ1-3 TRBV15 - TGTGCCACCAGCAGAGGCACCTCCGCTGGAAACACCATATATTTT CATSRGTSAGNTIYF
many TRBJ1-6 TRBV11-3 TRBD1 TGTGCCAGCAGCGCATCGGGACAGCTCTATAATTCACCCCTCCACTTT CASSASGQLYNSPLHF
many TRBJ2-5 TRBV11-3 - TGTGCCAGCAGCCACGGGTGGTCCCCGGAAGGCTTCCAAGAGACCCAGTACTTC CASSHGWSPEGFQETQYF
- TRBJ1-4 TRBV6-8 - TGTGCCATCAGTCAGGGGTTTGCTGAAAAACTGTTTTTT CAISQGFAEKLFF
once TRBJ1-2 TRBV14 - TGTGCCAGCAGCCAAGATCCCCTACTGGGTGGCTACACCTTC CASSQDPLLGGYTF
- TRBJ2-5 TRBV5-1 - TGCGCCAGCAGCTTGGGGGGCAGACGGGAGACCCAGTACTTC CASSLGGRRETQYF
few TRBJ1-2 TRBV11-3 - TGTGCCAGCAGCTTATCGTCGGCTAACTATGGCTACACCTTC CASSLSSANYGYTF
few TRBJ2-1 TRBV28 TRBD2 TGTGCCAGCACTCCACCGGGGGGGAGGACTTTCTTC CASTPPGGRTFF
few TRBJ2-1 TRBV28 - TGTGCCAGCAGTTTAAAATGGTATGAGCAGTTCTTC CASSLKWYEQFF
- TRBJ2-2 TRBV6-8 - TGTGCCAGCAGTGCCAGGACTACAAACACCGGGGAGCTGTTTTTT CASSARTTNTGELFF
- TRBJ2-3 TRBV5-1 TRBD1 TGCGCCAGCAGCCACGGGACAGGGCAACAAGATACGCAGTATTTT CASSHGTGQQDTQYF
- TRBJ1-4 TRBV6-8 - TGTGCCAGCAGTTACCTCCCGGGGGTCGAAAAACTGTTTTTT CASSYLPGVEKLFF
- TRBJ1-3 TRBV5-1 - TGCGCCAGCAGCTTGGGATGGGGAAGCTCTGGAAACACCATATATTTT CASSLGWGSSGNTIYF
medium-sized TRBJ2-2 TRBV11-3 TRBD1 TGTGCCAGCAGCCGCGGACAGGGACTTGACGGGGAGCTGTTTTTT CASSRGQGLDGELFF
- TRBJ1-6 TRBV19 - TGTGCCAGTATGCCCGGGGAGAATAATTCACCCCTCCACTTT CASMPGENNSPLHF
- TRBJ2-7 TRBV12-5 TRBD1 TGTGCTAGTGGTTCCTTCCTCAGGACAGGCGGCGTCAACGAGCAGTACTTC CASGSFLRTGGVNEQYF
- TRBJ2-1 TRBV25-1 TRBD2 TGTGCCAGCAGTGAATATGGGGGAGGGGAGTTCTTC CASSEYGGGEFF